The following is a T cell receptor beta chain sequence with its context. Its antigen is not yet known. No much larger clone exists at a distance of one base, and base qualities are not known. Explained via the paper, the time point label denotes: pre-sensitization, week 0. Sample treatment or condition, as interpreted from the label and publication: therapeutic diphenylcyclopropenone sensitization with weekly scalp DPC. At each patch-test visit, blood was drawn before the patch test was applied. Eligible patients were aged 18 to 70, diagnosed with alopecia, deemed suitable for DPC therapy, and excluded if pregnant. Total RNA was extracted from unfractionated whole blood that had been collected in Tempus Blood RNA tubes. To prepare the library, RACE was applied. Instrument used: NextSeq 500. During library preparation, unique molecular identifiers were attached to individual cDNA molecules so that TCRs could be counted quantitatively and reproducibly. Both TCR alpha and TCR beta chains were sequenced from each blood RNA sample. On the authors' methods: Samples had a median of roughly 91,000 TCRs, with a range from about 23,224 to 690,600. V, J and CDR3 annotation of the TCR reads was performed with the Decombinator software suite. Every sample was subsampled to the same number of TCRs (28,000) for the PS versus PT1 abundance plots. TCRs were defined as expanded if absent before sensitization and observed at least eight times at the 2-week time point. Using fastp trimming at Q25 and MiXCR clonotype assembly, TCRdb reanalyzed the public sequencing data and kept in-frame beta chains. Here each entry gathers all rows of one CDR3 protein and keeps the most common genes and DNA. The V and J calls here are based on TCRdb, not the publication. The sample table records 350,000 to 450,000 distinct CDR3 sequences; 5% to 6.5% of these occur just once. 2.6% of the sample belongs to the ten largest clones.

The data were taken from a study of human T cells and chemical hapten exposure (dated by TCRdb to the early 2020s). Notes on the research overall: For sensitization, 2% DPC in acetone was applied to a roughly 2 cm by roughly 2 cm area of upper inner arm skin. Throughout the roughly 24-week study period, patients were also given weekly therapeutic DPC doses on the scalp. Patch testing on the upper back used Finn chambers containing 0.01% DPC, with scoring done after 6 days according to International Contact Dermatitis Research Group standards. Most of the patients in the cohort were female, and the cohort covered alopecia areata with under or over 50% scalp involvement, alopecia totalis and alopecia universalis. Libraries were pooled for sequencing, and variation in per-sample TCR yields was attributed mainly to small differences in library volumes within the pool. The study tracked peripheral blood TCR repertoire changes in vivo during primary and secondary sensitization to the hapten diphenylcyclopropenone (DPC) in alopecia patients. Blood samples were taken from patients before sensitization (week 0) and then at 2, 6 and about 24 weeks after DPC sensitization. Blood for TCR sequencing was provided by twenty-nine alopecia patients at one to four time points (pre-sensitization, 2, 6 and 24 weeks).

V is pared back by 6 bases and J by 12 bases, with 23 bases lying between the germline termini. Per the germline V gene, MNHEY is the CDR1 and SVGAGI is the CDR2. From the cysteine up to the phenylalanine, the CDR3 has a length of 15 residues. The CDR3 DNA has 45 bases and is translated from base 1. The paper's findings and limits, for the study overall: DPC sensitization did not change the number of TCRs with a frequency above 1 in 1000, and there was no evidence of changes in global repertoire structure. Compared with pre-sensitization or healthy control sets, expanded TCRs formed significantly more large CDR3 similarity clusters, which is consistent with antigen-driven responses. Because every patient had alopecia, a presumed autoimmune disease, the patients' immune response might differ from that of healthy individuals. Repeated subsampling changed both the strength of the expansion versus patch-test correlation and the threshold at which the correlation became significant. A positive correlation was found between the number of PT1 expanded TCRs and patch test score, with significance reached at thresholds 8, 16 and 32 but not 4.

Here the chain combines TRBV6-5 and TRBJ1-4, and perhaps TRBD1 as D gene, on 6 matching bases. The source was whole blood, collected in connection with sensitization to the hapten diphenylcyclopropenone (DPC). This sequence originates from a woman aged 45-65 years with alopecia areata. Some clones in this sample may be carry-over from other donors' samples. The DNA sequence follows: TGTGCCAGCAGCCCTATAGGGGGTTTAATGGGGGAACTGTTTTTT. Translated, this is CASSPIGGLMGELFF.